The text below deals with one TCR beta chain. Its antigen is undetermined. These data belong to a study of response to subunit inactivated influenza vaccine. Study results and caveats: The authors put forward the suggestion that each seasonal influenza vaccination may bring in only a limited number of new T cells.

TCRdb used MiXCR to reprocess the RT-PCR reads, holding one entry per CDR3 protein. Of roughly 650,000 distinct CDR3 sequences listed, 15% to 19% are singletons. Trimming stripped 2 bases from V and 9 bases from J, with 13 bases between. The CDR3 consists of 13 residues. Germline lookup yields CDR1 MNHEY and CDR2 SVGEGT. V and J are TRBV6-2 or TRBV6-3 and TRBJ1-1; D perhaps matches TRBD1 (5 bases). The receptor was isolated from a man aged 50-60 years who received an inactivated influenza vaccine. This specimen was PBMCs from blood, taken 11 to 12 days after vaccination. CDR3 sequence reads: CASSYASGTQAFF. In DNA, the CDR3 is TGTGCCAGCAGTTACGCCTCTGGGACTCAAGCTTTCTTT.